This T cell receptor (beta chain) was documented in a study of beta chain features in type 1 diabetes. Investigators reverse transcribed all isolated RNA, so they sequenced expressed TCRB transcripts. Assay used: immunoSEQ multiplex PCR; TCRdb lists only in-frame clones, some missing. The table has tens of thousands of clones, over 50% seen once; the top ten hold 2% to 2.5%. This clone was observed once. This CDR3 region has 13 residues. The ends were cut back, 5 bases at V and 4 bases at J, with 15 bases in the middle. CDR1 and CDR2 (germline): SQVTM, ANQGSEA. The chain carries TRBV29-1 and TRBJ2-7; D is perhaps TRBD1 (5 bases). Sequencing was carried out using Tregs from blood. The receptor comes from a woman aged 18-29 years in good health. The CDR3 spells CSVTTALLYEQYF. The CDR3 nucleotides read TGCAGCGTTACGACAGCCCTATTATACGAGCAGTACTTC.